The source of this T cell receptor beta chain is a study of identical twins. TCRdb re-called the 5' RACE reads through MiXCR, storing one row per CDR3 protein. Found here are fewer than 500,000 distinct CDR3 sequences, approximately 15% of them singletons; the top ten hold about 0.94%. Germline V gene sequence: CDR1 SGHRS, CDR2 YFSETQ. V lost 2 bases and J lost 8; bases outside the gene matches: 9. The CDR3 loop spans 14 amino acids. This clonotype was seen a handful of times. The same specimen was also included in a second study, on yellow fever vaccine responses in identical twins. From that report: Each twin's T cell response to the vaccine was reported to look partly convergent and partly personalized.

The rearrangement uses TRBV5-1 and TRBJ2-5; 7 positions agree with TRBD2. This receptor was taken from a woman between 18 and 29 years old in good health. The sample taken for sequencing was CD4+ T cells sorted from blood. This chain's CDR3 is CASSFSGLERTQYF. CDR3 bases: TGCGCCAGCAGCTTTTCTGGACTAGAGAGAACCCAGTACTTC.